This T cell receptor beta chain was captured in a study of blood T cell repertoires in COVID-19. TCRdb's table, derived via immunoSEQ multiplex PCR, lists solely in-frame clones and lacks some. The data show approximately 290,000 clones, 70% to 90% seen once. Sequenced: peripheral blood. This TCR was sampled from a human donor with COVID-19, enrolled during active disease. The donor label of this sample is uncertain.

The CDR3: CASSGLARDEQFF. The CDR3 DNA reads TGTGCCAGCAGTGGACTAGCCCGGGATGAGCAGTTCTTC. The chain links TRBV12-3 or TRBV12-4 to TRBJ2-1; 8 positions agree with TRBD2. The CDR3 is 13 residues long. The trim removed 5 bases at V and 8 bases at J, leaving 5 bases unmatched.